The clone carrying this T cell receptor beta chain was seen more than once but under ten times. Its antigen is not identified. When sampled, the donors appeared nominally healthy, though they likely had unrecorded immune exposures. The data were taken from a study of cytomegalovirus exposure and HLA in healthy donors. Across the study: Assignment to the Caucasian-associated ancestry cluster applied to less than 85% of the approximately 360 genotyped donors.

PCR primers comprised 60 Vbeta and 13 Jbeta primers. Sequencing used immunoSEQ multiplex PCR; TCRdb keeps in-frame clones, though not all of them. The table includes over 150,000 clones, 77% detected once. The study's findings and limits: In a later analysis, a missense DCLRE1C variant was linked to TCR beta V- and J-gene trimming. Earlier analysis found most TCR beta V segments productive about 87% or about 30% of the time.

Sequenced sample: PBMCs. This sequence originates from a woman aged 55-69 years in good health and CMV-seropositive.

The CDR3 bases are TGCGCCAGCAGCCCTTGGACAGAATATAATTCACCCCTCCACTTT. Its translation: CASSPWTEYNSPLHF. This chain joins TRBV4-1 and TRBJ1-6; maybe TRBD1 (6 bases). V lost 4 bases to trimming and J lost 4 bases, with 11 bases between them. Germline V gives CDR1 MGHRA, CDR2 YSYEKL. The CDR3 contains 15 residues.